This T cell receptor beta chain was identified during a study of T cell changes during pregnancy in multiple sclerosis. Produced via immunoSEQ multiplex PCR; TCRdb's table is partial and in-frame only. The table shows over 20,000 clones, with approximately 87% occurring only once. Germline V CDR1 and CDR2: MDHEN, SYDVKM. V dropped 6 bases and J dropped 5; count of bases not matched to a gene: 9. This CDR3 is built from 15 residues. V gene TRBV28 combines with J gene TRBJ1-4; 7 positions agree with TRBD1. The sample consisted of CD8+ T cells from peripheral blood mononuclear cells, taken before pregnancy. The receptor was derived from a female donor with multiple sclerosis, enrolled in a pregnancy study. CDR3 protein: CASSPHRGTNEKLFF. Written as DNA, the CDR3 is TGTGCCAGCAGCCCTCACAGGGGCACCAATGAAAAACTGTTTTTT. The variable domain in full, with the rest retrieved from reference TRBV28 and TRBJ1-4, is DVKVTQSSRYLVKRTGEKVFLECVQDMDHENMFWYRQDPGLGLRLIYFSYDVKMKEKGDIPEGYSVSREKKERFSLILESASTNQTSMYLCASSPHRGTNEKLFFGSGTQLSVL.